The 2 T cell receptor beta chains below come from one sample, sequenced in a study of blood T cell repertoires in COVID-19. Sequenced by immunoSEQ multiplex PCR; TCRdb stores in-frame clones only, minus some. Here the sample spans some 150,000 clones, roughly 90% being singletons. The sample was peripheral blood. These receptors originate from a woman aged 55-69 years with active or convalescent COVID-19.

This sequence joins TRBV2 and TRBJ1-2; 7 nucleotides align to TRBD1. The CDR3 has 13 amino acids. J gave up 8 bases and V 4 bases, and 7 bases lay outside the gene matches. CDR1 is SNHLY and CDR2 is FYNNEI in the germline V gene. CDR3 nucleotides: TGTGCCAGCAGTGTTGAGGGGGCGCGCGGCTACACCTTC. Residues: CASSVEGARGYTF.

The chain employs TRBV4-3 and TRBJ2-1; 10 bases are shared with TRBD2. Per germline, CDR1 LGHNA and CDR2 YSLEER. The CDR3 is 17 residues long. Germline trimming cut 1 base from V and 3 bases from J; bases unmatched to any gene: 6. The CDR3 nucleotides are TGCGCCAGCAGCCAAGCTCATAGCGGGGGGTACTACAATGAGCAGTTCTTC. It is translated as CASSQAHSGGYYNEQFF.